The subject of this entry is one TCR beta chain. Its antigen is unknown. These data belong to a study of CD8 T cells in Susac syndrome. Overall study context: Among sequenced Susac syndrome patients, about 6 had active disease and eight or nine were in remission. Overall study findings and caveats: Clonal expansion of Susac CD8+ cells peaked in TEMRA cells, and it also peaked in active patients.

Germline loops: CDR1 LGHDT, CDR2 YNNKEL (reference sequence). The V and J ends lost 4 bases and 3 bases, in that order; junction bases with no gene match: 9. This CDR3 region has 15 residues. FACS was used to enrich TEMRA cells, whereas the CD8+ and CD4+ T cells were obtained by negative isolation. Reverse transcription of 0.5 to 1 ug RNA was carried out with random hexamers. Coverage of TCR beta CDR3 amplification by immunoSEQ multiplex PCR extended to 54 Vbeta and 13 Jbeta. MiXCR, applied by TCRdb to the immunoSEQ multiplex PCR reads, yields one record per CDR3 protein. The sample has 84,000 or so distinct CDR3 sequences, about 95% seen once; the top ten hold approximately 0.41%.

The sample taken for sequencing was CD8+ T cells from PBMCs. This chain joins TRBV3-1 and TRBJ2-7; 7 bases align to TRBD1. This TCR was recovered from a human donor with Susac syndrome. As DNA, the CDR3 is TGTGCCAGCAGCCCCCTCAGGGGGACCTTCTACGAGCAGTACTTC. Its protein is CASSPLRGTFYEQYF.